The entry below gives a single TCR beta chain sequence along with its context. Antigen unknown. This sample was included in a study of shared clonotypes between healthy human individuals. Study findings and constraints: Naive subsets, compared against memory subsets, generally had larger estimated richness values.

Repertoires were generated with immunoSEQ multiplex PCR, while TCRdb's copy carries only in-frame clones and drops some. There are approximately 2,000,000 clones in the sample; roughly 90% occur only once, and approximately 0.4% lies in the top ten. The CDR3 runs to 13 residues. V was clipped by 4 bases and J by 8 bases; unmatched bases: 5. Germline CDR1 SGHRS, CDR2 YFSETQ. V gene TRBV5-1 combines with J gene TRBJ1-5; TRBD1 matches at 8 bases. Sequencing was done on a sample of naive CD4+ T cells from PBMCs. Sample subset: CD45RA+ positively selected. This receptor was taken from a man between 18 and 29 years old in good health. Some clones in this sample may be carry-over from other donors' samples. The CDR3 nucleotides are TGCGCCAGCAGCAGCCTACAGGGGGAGCCCCAGCATTTT. Encoded protein: CASSSLQGEPQHF.